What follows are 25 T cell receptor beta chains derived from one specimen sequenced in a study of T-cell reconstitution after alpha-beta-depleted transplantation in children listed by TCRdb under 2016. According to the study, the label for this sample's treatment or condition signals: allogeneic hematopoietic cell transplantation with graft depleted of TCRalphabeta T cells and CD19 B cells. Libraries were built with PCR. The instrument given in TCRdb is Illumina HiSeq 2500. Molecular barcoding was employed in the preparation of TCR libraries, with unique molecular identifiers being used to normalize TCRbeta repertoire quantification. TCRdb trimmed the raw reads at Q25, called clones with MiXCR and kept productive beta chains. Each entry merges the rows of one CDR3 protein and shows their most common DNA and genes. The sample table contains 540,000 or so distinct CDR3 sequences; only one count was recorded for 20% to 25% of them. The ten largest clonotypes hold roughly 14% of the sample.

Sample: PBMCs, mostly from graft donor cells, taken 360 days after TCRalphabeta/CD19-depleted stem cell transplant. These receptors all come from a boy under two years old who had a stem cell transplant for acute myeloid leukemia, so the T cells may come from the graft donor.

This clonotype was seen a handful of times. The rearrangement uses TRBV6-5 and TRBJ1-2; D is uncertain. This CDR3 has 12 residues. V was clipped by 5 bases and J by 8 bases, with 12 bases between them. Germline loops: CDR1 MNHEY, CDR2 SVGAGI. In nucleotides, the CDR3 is TGTGCCAGCAGTCGGTCGCCCGGGGGCTACACCTTC. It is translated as CASSRSPGGYTF.

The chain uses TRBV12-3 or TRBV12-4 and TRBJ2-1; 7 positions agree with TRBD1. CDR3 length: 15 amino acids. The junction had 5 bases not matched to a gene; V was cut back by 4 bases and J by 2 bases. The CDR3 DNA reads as TGTGCCAGCAGTTCGCTACAGGGGACCTACAATGAGCAGTTCTTC. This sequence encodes CASSSLQGTYNEQFF.

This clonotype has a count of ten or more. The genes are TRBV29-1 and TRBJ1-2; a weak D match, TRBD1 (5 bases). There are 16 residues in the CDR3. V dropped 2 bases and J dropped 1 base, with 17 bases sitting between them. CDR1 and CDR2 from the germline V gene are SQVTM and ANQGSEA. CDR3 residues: CSVETGAGLDNYGYTF. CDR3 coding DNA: TGCAGCGTTGAAACGGGCGCAGGGCTTGATAACTATGGCTACACCTTC.

The CDR3 region is CASSWSGGYSQETQYF. The CDR3 nucleotides are TGTGCCAGCAGTTGGAGCGGGGGATACTCCCAAGAGACCCAGTACTTC. The chain carries TRBV12-3 or TRBV12-4 and TRBJ2-5; 8 bases align to TRBD2. The junction had 8 bases not matched to a gene; V was cut back by 4 bases and J by 1 base. The CDR3 consists of 16 residues.

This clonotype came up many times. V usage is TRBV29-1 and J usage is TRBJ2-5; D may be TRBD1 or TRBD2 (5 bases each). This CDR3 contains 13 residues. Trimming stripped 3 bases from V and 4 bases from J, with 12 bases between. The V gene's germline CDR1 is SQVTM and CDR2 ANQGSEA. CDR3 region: CSVDGRDGETQYF. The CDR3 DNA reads TGCAGCGTTGATGGCAGGGACGGAGAGACCCAGTACTTC.

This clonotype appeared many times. CDR3 nucleotide sequence: TGTGCCAGCAGCGTCGGGACTAGCGGCGGAGAGACCCAGTACTTC. This encodes CASSVGTSGGETQYF. The rearrangement joins TRBV9 to TRBJ2-5, with 11 bases identical to TRBD2. The CDR3 extends over 15 amino acids. Germline CDR1 is SGDLS and CDR2 is YYNGEE. V was pared by 2 bases and J by 4 bases, with 4 bases of the junction left unmatched.

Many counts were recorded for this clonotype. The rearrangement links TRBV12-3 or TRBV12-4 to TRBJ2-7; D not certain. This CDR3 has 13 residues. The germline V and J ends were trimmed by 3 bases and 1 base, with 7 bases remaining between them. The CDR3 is CASSFGRSYEQYV. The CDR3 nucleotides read TGTGCCAGCAGTTTTGGCAGATCCTACGAGCAGTACGTC.

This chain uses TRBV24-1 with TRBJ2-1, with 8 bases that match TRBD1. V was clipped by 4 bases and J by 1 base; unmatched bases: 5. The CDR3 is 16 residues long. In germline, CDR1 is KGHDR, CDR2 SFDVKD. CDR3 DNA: TGTGCCACCAGTGACAACAGGGGGGCTTCCTACAATGAGCAGTTCTTC. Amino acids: CATSDNRGASYNEQFF.

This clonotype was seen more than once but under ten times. The CDR3 coding sequence is TGCAGTGCTAGAGTATACACAGATACGCAGTATTTT. Its translation is CSARVYTDTQYF. This chain joins TRBV20-1 and TRBJ2-3; no definite D call. V was clipped by 1 base and J by 2 bases, with 4 bases between them. The CDR3 length is 12 residues. Germline CDR1 and CDR2: DFQATT and SNEGSKA (reference sequence).

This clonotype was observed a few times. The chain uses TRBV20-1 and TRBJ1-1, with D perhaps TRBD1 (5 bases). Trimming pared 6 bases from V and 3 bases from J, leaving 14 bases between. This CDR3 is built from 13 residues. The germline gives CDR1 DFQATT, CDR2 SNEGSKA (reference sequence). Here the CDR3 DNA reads TGCAGTGCCGCCCCGGGAGGGGACACTGAAGCTTTCTTT. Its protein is CSAAPGGDTEAFF.

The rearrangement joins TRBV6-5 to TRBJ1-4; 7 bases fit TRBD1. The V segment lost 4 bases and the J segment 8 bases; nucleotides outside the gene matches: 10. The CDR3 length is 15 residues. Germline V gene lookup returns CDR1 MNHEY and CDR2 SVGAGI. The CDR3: CASSSEGQRREKLFF. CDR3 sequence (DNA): TGTGCCAGCAGTTCCGAGGGACAGCGGCGGGAAAAACTGTTTTTT.

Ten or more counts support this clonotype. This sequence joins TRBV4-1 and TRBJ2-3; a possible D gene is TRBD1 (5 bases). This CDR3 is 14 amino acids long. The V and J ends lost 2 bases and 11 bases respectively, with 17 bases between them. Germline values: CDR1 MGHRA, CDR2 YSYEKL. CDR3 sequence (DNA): TGCGCCAGCAGCCAACAGGGCGGCGCGGAAATGCAGTATTTT. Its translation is CASSQQGGAEMQYF.

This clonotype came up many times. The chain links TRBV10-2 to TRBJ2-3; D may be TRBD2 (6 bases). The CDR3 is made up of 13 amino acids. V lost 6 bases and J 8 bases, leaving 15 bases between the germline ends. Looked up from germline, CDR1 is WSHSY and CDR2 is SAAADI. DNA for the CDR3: TGCGCCAGCAGCGGAGATAGGCGGGGTACGCAGTATTTT. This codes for CASSGDRRGTQYF.

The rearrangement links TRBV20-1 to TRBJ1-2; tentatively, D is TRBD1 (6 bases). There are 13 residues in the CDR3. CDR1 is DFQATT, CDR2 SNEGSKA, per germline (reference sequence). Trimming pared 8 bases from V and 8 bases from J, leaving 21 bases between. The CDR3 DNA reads TGCAGTTGCCCTCTTAGGACAGAGGGAGGCTACACCTTC. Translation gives CSCPLRTEGGYTF.

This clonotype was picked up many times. The CDR3 DNA reads TGTGCCAGCAGTTACGGTCAGATCAATTCACCCCTCCACTTT. The encoded protein is CASSYGQINSPLHF. The rearrangement links TRBV6-5 to TRBJ1-6; the D is unclear. In germline, CDR1 is MNHEY, CDR2 SVGAGI. V was pared by 2 bases and J by 7 bases, with 9 bases between. This CDR3 has 14 residues.

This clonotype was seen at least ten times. The CDR3 coding sequence is TGCAGTGCTCCCCAACAGGGGGCCAGGTACGAGCAGTACTTC. Translating gives CSAPQQGARYEQYF. The V and J genes are TRBV20-1 and TRBJ2-7; 9 nucleotides match TRBD1. The trim removed 5 bases at V and 4 bases at J, leaving 9 bases unmatched. The CDR3 length is 14 residues. Per the germline V gene, CDR1 is DFQATT and CDR2 is SNEGSKA (reference sequence).

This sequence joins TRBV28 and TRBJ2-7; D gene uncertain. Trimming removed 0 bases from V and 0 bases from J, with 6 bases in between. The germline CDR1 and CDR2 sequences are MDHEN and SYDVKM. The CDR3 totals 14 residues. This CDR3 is CASSLWSTSYEQYV. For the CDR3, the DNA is TGTGCCAGCAGTTTATGGTCTACCTCCTACGAGCAGTACGTC.

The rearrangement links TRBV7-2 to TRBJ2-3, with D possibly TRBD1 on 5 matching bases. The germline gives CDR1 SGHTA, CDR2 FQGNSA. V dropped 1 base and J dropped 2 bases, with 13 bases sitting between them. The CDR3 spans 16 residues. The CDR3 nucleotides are TGTGCCAGCAGCTTAGAGGGGCTGGGGTACACAGATACGCAGTATTTT. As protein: CASSLEGLGYTDTQYF.

The CDR3 nucleotides are TGTGCCAGCAGCTTAAGTGGCTACACCTTC. This translates into CASSLSGYTF. The genes are TRBV7-9 and TRBJ1-2; unclear D gene. CDR3 length: 10 residues. From germline, CDR1 is SEHNR and CDR2 FQNEAQ (reference sequence). The germline V and J ends were trimmed by 2 bases and 7 bases, with 2 bases remaining between them.

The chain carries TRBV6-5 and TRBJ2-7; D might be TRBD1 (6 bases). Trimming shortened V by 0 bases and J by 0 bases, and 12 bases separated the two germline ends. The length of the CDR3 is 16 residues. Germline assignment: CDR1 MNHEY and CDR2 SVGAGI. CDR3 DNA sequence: TGTGCCAGCAGTTACTCTAACAGAGGGGGCTCCTACGAGCAGTACGTC. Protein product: CASSYSNRGGSYEQYV.

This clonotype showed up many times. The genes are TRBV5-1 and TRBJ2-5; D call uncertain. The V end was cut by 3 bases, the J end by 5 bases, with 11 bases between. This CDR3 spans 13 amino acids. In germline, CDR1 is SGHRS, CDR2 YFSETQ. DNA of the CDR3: TGCGCCAGCAGCTCCTATGGGCGGGAGACCCAGTACTTC. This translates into CASSSYGRETQYF. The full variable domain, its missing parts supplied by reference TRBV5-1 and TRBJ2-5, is KAGVTQTPRYLIKTRGQQVTLSCSPISGHRSVSWYQQTPGQGLQFLFEYFSETQRNKGNFPGRFSGRQFSNSRSEMNVSTLELGDSALYLCASSSYGRETQYFGPGTRLLVL.

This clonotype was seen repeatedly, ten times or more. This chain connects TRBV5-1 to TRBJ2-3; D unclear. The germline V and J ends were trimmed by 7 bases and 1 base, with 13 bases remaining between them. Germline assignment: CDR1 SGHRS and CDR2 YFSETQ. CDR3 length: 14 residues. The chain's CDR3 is CASSRSAGTDTQYF. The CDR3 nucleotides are TGCGCCAGCTCACGGTCGGCGGGCACAGATACGCAGTATTTT. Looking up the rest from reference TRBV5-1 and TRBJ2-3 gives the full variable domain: KAGVTQTPRYLIKTRGQQVTLSCSPISGHRSVSWYQQTPGQGLQFLFEYFSETQRNKGNFPGRFSGRQFSNSRSEMNVSTLELGDSALYLCASSRSAGTDTQYFGPGTRLTVL.

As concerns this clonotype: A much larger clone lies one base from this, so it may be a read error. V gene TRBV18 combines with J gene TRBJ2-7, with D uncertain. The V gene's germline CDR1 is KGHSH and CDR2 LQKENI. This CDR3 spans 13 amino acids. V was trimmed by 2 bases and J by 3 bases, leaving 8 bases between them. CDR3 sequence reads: CASSPSYHYEQYF. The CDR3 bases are TGTGCCAGCTCACCATCTTACCACTACGAGCAGTACTTC.

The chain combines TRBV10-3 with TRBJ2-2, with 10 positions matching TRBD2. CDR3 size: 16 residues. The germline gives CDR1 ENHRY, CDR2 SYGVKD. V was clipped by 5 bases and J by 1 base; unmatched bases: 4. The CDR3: CAISIRLAGNTGELFF. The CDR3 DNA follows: TGTGCCATCAGTATAAGACTAGCGGGGAACACCGGGGAGCTGTTTTTT.

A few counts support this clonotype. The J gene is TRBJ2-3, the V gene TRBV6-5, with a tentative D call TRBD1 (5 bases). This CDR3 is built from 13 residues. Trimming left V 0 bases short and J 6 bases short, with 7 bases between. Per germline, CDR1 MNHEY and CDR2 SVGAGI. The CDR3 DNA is TGTGCCAGCAGTTACTCGGGGCCCGATACGCAGTATTTT. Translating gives CASSYSGPDTQYF.